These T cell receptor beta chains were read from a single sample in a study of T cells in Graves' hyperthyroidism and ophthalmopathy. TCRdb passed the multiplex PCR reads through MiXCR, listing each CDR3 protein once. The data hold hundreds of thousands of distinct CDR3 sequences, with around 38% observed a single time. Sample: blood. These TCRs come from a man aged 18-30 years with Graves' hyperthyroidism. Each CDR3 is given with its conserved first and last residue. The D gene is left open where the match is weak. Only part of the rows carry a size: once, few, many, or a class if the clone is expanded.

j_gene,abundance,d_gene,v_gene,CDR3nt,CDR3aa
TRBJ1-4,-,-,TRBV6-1,TGTGCCAGCTTAGGCGGTTGGGGGGATGAAAAACTGTTTTTT,CASLGGWGDEKLFF
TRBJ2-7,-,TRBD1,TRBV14,TGTGCCAGCAGCCCAGGAACCTACAGGGGCCCCTACGAGCAGTACTTC,CASSPGTYRGPYEQYF
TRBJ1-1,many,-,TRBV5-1,TGCGCCAGCAGCTCCTCCCCTGGCACAGGAGCCACGTTTTCCTTT,CASSSSPGTGATFSF
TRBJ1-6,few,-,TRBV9,TGTGCCAGCAGCCAAGTGGGGCCTTCACCCCTCCACTTT,CASSQVGPSPLHF
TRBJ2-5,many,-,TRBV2,TGTGCCAGCAGACCTGGGACGGCCCAAGAGACCCAGTACTTC,CASRPGTAQETQYF
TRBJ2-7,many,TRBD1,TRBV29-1,TGCAGCGTTGATGCCGGGACAGGGTCGTCCGGAGGCGAGCAGTACTTC,CSVDAGTGSSGGEQYF
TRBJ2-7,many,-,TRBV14,TGTGCCAGCAGCATCAACAGCAAGCAGTACTTC,CASSINSKQYF
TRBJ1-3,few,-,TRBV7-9,TGTGCCAGCAGCTCCCAAGAGGCTGGAAACACCATATATTTT,CASSSQEAGNTIYF
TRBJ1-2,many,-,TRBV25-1,TGTGCCAGCAGTGGGACCTCTTTATACTATGGCTACACCTTC,CASSGTSLYYGYTF
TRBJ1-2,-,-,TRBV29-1,TGCAGCGTTGAACACCCCGGAGGCGATGGCTACACCTTC,CSVEHPGGDGYTF
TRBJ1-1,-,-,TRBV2,TGTGCCAGCATAAGGGACGGCTTAATGTACACTGAAGCTTTCTTT,CASIRDGLMYTEAFF
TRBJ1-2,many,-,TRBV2,TGTGCCAGCAGTGAGGGAGACAGGAAGATCTATGGCTACACCTTC,CASSEGDRKIYGYTF
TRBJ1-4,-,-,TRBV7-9,TGTGCCAGCAGCTTTACAGCGCGCAAGGGGAATGAAAAACTGTTTTTT,CASSFTARKGNEKLFF
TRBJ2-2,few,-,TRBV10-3,TGTGCCATCAGTGAGTCGATGGCGGCCGGGGAGCTGTTTTTT,CAISESMAAGELFF
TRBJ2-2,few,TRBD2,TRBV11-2,TGTGCCAGCAGCTTTTGGGCTAGCGGGAGAACCACCGGGGAGCTGTTTTTT,CASSFWASGRTTGELFF
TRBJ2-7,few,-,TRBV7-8,TGTGCCAGCAGCCCAGGGGCCTCCTTTGAGCAGTACTTC,CASSPGASFEQYF
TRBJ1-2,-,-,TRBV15,TGTGCCACCAGCAGCCCTATCATACAGGGTTCCCTCTATGGCTACACCTTC,CATSSPIIQGSLYGYTF
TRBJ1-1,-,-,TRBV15,TGTGCCACCAGCAGAGAGAGGGGGGTGAAGACTGAAGCTTTCTTT,CATSRERGVKTEAFF
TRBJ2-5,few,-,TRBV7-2,TGTGCCAGCAGCGTAGGGGGTGGCGGCAGAAAAGAGACCCAGTACTTC,CASSVGGGGRKETQYF
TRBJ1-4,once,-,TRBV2,TGTGCCAGCAGTGCCGGGGGGCGAACAACTAATGAAAAACTGTTTTTT,CASSAGGRTTNEKLFF
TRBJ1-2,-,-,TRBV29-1,TGCAGTGACGAGGGAAATGCCTATGGCTACACCTTC,CSDEGNAYGYTF
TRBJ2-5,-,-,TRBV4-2,TGTGCCAGCAGCCAAGGAGGGTGGGGAGAGACCCAGTACTTC,CASSQGGWGETQYF
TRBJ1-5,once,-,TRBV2,TGTGCCAGCAGGAGGGCAGCTAATCAGCCCCAGCATTTT,CASRRAANQPQHF
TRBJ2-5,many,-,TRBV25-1,TGTGCCAGCAGTGCCCGGACAGAAGAGACCCAGTACTTC,CASSARTEETQYF
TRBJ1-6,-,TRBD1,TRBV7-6,TGTGCCAGCTACGTGGCGGGACAGGGGAATAGGGCCCTCCACTTT,CASYVAGQGNRALHF
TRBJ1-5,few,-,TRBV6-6,TGTGCCAGCAGTTACTGGCTGGACCTAGGTGGGCCCCAGCATTTT,CASSYWLDLGGPQHF
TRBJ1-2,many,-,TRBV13,TGTGCCAGCAGCTTGCGGGACTATGGCTACACCTTC,CASSLRDYGYTF
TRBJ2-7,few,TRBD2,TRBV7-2,TGTGCCAGCAGCTTCTTTAGCGGGGAGGGGAACGAGCAGTACTTC,CASSFFSGEGNEQYF
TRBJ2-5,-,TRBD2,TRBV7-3,TGTGCCAGCAGCCCCTTACTAGCGGTCCAAGAGACCCAGTACTTC,CASSPLLAVQETQYF
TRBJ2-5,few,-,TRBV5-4,TGTGCCAGCAGAGCCGGGACTGAGTACCAAGAGACCCAGTACTTC,CASRAGTEYQETQYF
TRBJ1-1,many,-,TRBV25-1,TGTGCCACCTCAAGGGGGGATACTGAAGCTTTCTTT,CATSRGDTEAFF
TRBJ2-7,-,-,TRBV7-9,TGTGCCAGCAGCCCGAGATCTTCAGGGTACGAGCAGTACTTC,CASSPRSSGYEQYF
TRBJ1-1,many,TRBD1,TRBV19,TGTGCCAGTAGTAGATGGACAGGGGGCACTGAAGCTTTCTTT,CASSRWTGGTEAFF
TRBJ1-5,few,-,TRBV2,TGTGCCAGCACCGAAAACCTAAAACGGTATAGCAATCAGCCCCAGCATTTT,CASTENLKRYSNQPQHF
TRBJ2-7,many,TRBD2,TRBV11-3,TGTGCCAGCAGCTTACTAGCGGGAGTGAACGAGCAGTACTTC,CASSLLAGVNEQYF
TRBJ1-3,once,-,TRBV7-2,TGTGCCAGCAGCGGGTCAAAGGGGAGGACTGGAAACACCATATATTTT,CASSGSKGRTGNTIYF
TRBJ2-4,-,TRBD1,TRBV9,TGTGCCAGCAGCTCCGGGACAGGGGAAAACATTCAGTACTTC,CASSSGTGENIQYF
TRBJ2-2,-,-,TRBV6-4,TGTGCCAGCAGTTATAGTGTCACCGGGGAGCTGTTTTTT,CASSYSVTGELFF
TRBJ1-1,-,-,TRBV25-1,TGTGCCAGCAGTGTTTCAGGTGACACTGAAGCTTTCTTT,CASSVSGDTEAFF
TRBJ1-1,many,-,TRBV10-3,TGTGCCATCAGTGAAGGGCACCGGGTGGAAGCTTTCTTT,CAISEGHRVEAFF
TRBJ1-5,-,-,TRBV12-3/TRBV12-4,TGTGCCAGCAGCCCTCGGGGGGTAGGGGAACAGCCCCAGCATTTT,CASSPRGVGEQPQHF
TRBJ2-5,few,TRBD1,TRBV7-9,TGTGCCAGCAGCTCTAGGGACAGGGGCCTCCAAGAGACCCAGTACTTC,CASSSRDRGLQETQYF
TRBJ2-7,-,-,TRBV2,TGTGCCAGCAATTTGATCGGGGCCTACTACGAGCAGTACTTC,CASNLIGAYYEQYF
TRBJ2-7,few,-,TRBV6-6,TGTGCCAGCAGTAACCAGGGGATCTCCTACGAGCAGTACTTC,CASSNQGISYEQYF
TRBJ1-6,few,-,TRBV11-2,TGTGCCAGCAGCATCATGCTCACGGGGGCGTCTTATAATTCACCCCTCCACTTT,CASSIMLTGASYNSPLHF
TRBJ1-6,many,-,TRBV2,TGTGCCAGCGCAAGTGGAGTGAGGTCACCCCTCCACTTT,CASASGVRSPLHF
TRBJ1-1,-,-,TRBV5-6,TGTGCCAGCAGCTTGTGGGCCTCAGGGTGGAACACTGAAGCTTTCTTT,CASSLWASGWNTEAFF
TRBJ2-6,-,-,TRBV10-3,TGTGCCATCAGCAGCGGGACAGCCACCTCTGGGGCCAACGTCCTGACTTTC,CAISSGTATSGANVLTF
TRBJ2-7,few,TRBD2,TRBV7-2,TGTGCCAGCAGCTTATTAGCGGGATATTCCTACGAGCAGTACTTC,CASSLLAGYSYEQYF
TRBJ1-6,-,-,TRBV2,TGTGCCAGCCAGACCCGGGGAATCAATTCACCCCTCCACTTT,CASQTRGINSPLHF
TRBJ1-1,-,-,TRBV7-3,TGTGCCAGCAGCCAAGGACCAGGGACCACTGAAGCTTTCTTT,CASSQGPGTTEAFF